Below, 19 T cell receptor beta chains from the same sample are listed, as sequenced in a study of blood T cell repertoires in COVID-19. Generated by immunoSEQ multiplex PCR, the TCRdb table keeps only in-frame clones and is missing some. The table lists 100,000 to 150,000 clones, under 85% of them singletons, with about a tenth in the top ten. The sequenced sample consisted of peripheral blood. The receptors were sampled from a middle-aged man with active or convalescent COVID-19.

The sample holds many counts of this clone. The gene calls are TRBV5-6 and TRBJ1-5; a possible D gene is TRBD1 (6 bases). This CDR3 region has 12 residues. The germline V and J ends were trimmed by 6 bases and 5 bases, with 9 bases remaining between them. Per germline, CDR1 SGHDT and CDR2 YYEEEE. The CDR3 here is CASNYRDQPQHF. The CDR3 nucleotides read TGTGCCAGCAACTACAGGGATCAGCCCCAGCATTTT.

The J gene is TRBJ2-2, the V gene TRBV5-1; possible D gene TRBD2, 6 bases. This CDR3 is built from 18 residues. V was shortened by 3 bases and J by 6 bases, with 24 bases between the two germline ends. Germline CDR1 reads SGHRS; CDR2 reads YFSETQ. The CDR3 spells CASSWFRREIGSSGELFF. CDR3 DNA: TGCGCCAGCAGCTGGTTCAGACGGGAGATCGGGTCCTCCGGGGAGCTGTTTTTT.

This clone was seen once. V gene TRBV6-1 combines with J gene TRBJ1-5; tentatively, D is TRBD1 (5 bases). V was shortened by 1 base and J by 2 bases, with 12 bases between the two germline ends. Germline CDR1 MNHNS, CDR2 SASEGT. The CDR3 has 16 residues. The CDR3 loop reads CASSEGRAGGNQPQHF. Written as DNA, the CDR3 is TGTGCCAGCAGTGAAGGGAGGGCGGGGGGCAATCAGCCCCAGCATTTT.

The V call is TRBV5-6, the J call TRBJ2-3; 10 bases are a match to TRBD2. Trimming removed 4 bases from V and 4 bases from J; junction bases left unmatched: 6. This CDR3 is built from 15 residues. CDR1 and CDR2 (germline): SGHDT, YYEEEE. CDR3 sequence (DNA): TGTGCCAGCAGCCTCAAGCGGGGGGGCGCAGATACGCAGTATTTT. This codes for CASSLKRGGADTQYF.

CDR3 in amino acids: CAIRGPGQGASSNTQYF. The CDR3 DNA sequence: TGTGCCATCAGGGGCCCGGGACAGGGGGCGAGCTCCAATACGCAGTATTTT. The chain combines TRBV10-3 with TRBJ2-3; 12 bases fit TRBD1. Germline-derived CDR1 and CDR2 are ENHRY and SYGVKD. V was pared by 6 bases and J by 7 bases, with 14 bases of the junction left unmatched. The CDR3 is 17 amino acids.

J is TRBJ2-3 and V is TRBV5-5; 7 bases are a match to TRBD2. V shed 5 bases, J shed 2 bases, and the junction held 11 bases outside the gene matches. Germline CDR1 SGHKS, CDR2 YYEKEE (reference sequence). CDR3 length: 16 residues. The CDR3 sequence: CASSSTQRGPTDTQYF. The CDR3 DNA is TGTGCCAGCAGTTCTACTCAGCGGGGCCCCACAGATACGCAGTATTTT.

This clone was found a few times. The chain carries TRBV14 and TRBJ1-1; D unresolved. Looked up from germline, CDR1 is SGHDN and CDR2 is FVKESK. CDR3 length: 12 residues. V lost 6 bases and J 2 bases, leaving 7 bases between the germline ends. The CDR3 here is CASSLFNTEAFF. The DNA of the CDR3 is TGTGCCAGCAGTCTATTTAACACTGAAGCTTTCTTT.

CDR3 loop: CASSPRLVNTGELFF. CDR3 coding DNA: TGTGCCAGCAGCCCCCGACTGGTTAACACCGGGGAGCTGTTTTTT. The rearrangement links TRBV7-3 to TRBJ2-2, with D hard to call. The CDR3 consists of 15 residues. CDR1 and CDR2 (germline): SGHTA, FQGTGA. The V end was cut by 5 bases, the J end by 2 bases, with 12 bases between.

V gene TRBV7-2 combines with J gene TRBJ2-7, with TRBD1 matching over 11 bases. Germline trimming cut 5 bases from V and 3 bases from J; bases unmatched to any gene: 9. The germline V gene encodes CDR1 SGHTA and CDR2 FQGNSA. CDR3 length: 16 amino acids. In DNA form, the CDR3 reads TGTGCCAGCAGCGCTGGACAGGGGGCGATAATCTACGAGCAGTACTTC. Translated: CASSAGQGAIIYEQYF. Drawing the rest from reference TRBV7-2 and TRBJ2-7, the complete variable domain is GAGVSQSPSNKVTEKGKDVELRCDPISGHTALYWYRQSLGQGLEFLIYFQGNSAPDKSGLPSDRFSAERTGGSVSTLTIQRTQQEDSAVYLCASSAGQGAIIYEQYFGPGTRLTVT.

The V and J genes are TRBV30 and TRBJ2-7; TRBD2 might be the D (5 bases). Trimming took off 2 bases at V and 6 bases at J, with 14 bases between the two ends. The CDR3 spans 13 residues. In germline, CDR1 is GTSNPN, CDR2 SVGIG (reference sequence). CDR3 DNA sequence: TGTGCCTGGAGTCAATCCCGGGCGGGCGAGCAGTACTTC. This codes for CAWSQSRAGEQYF.

The genes are TRBV29-1 and TRBJ1-1, with D maybe TRBD1 (5 bases). This CDR3 comprises 12 residues. V lost 5 bases and J lost 2, with 9 bases in between. CDR1 is SQVTM and CDR2 is ANQGSEA in the germline V gene. CDR3 coding DNA: TGCAGCGTTAGAGACAGTAACACTGAAGCTTTCTTT. Its protein product is CSVRDSNTEAFF.

With respect to this clone: Lacking the conserved final phenylalanine or tryptophan, this CDR3 likely reflects a read error. The DNA is omitted, as the CDR3 cannot be located on it reliably, and the CDR3 follows TCRdb's listing. The chain uses TRBV7-8 and TRBJ1-1. The CDR3 is 9 residues long, ends included. Germline assignment: CDR1 SGHVS and CDR2 FQNEAQ. CDR3 in amino acids: CASSLDFSV.

The chain couples TRBV27 to TRBJ2-5; TRBD2 is a possible D gene (5 bases). CDR3 length: 13 amino acids. V lost 3 bases and J lost 7, with 12 bases in between. Germline-derived CDR1 and CDR2 are MNHEY and SMNVEV (reference sequence). The CDR3 region is CASSFGGLGTQYF. CDR3 nucleotide sequence: TGTGCCAGCAGTTTTGGCGGGCTAGGGACCCAGTACTTC.

V is TRBV5-6 and J is TRBJ1-3; 8 bases agree with TRBD1. This CDR3 spans 14 amino acids. CDR1 is SGHDT and CDR2 is YYEEEE in the germline V gene. V trimming: 4 bases; J trimming: 4 bases; junction bases outside the gene matches: 4. CDR3 loop: CASSRTGQGNTIYF. The CDR3 coding sequence is TGTGCCAGCAGCCGGACAGGGCAAGGAAACACCATATATTTT. The whole variable domain, filled in from reference TRBV5-6 and TRBJ1-3, reads DAGVTQSPTHLIKTRGQQVTLRCSPKSGHDTVSWYQQALGQGPQFIFQYYEEEERQRGNFPDRFSGHQFPNYSSELNVNALLLGDSALYLCASSRTGQGNTIYFGEGSWLTVV.

The chain joins TRBV9 to TRBJ1-3; D perhaps matches TRBD1 (6 bases). V lost 0 bases and J 0 bases, leaving 13 bases between the germline ends. The CDR3 consists of 17 residues. Per the germline V gene, CDR1 is SGDLS and CDR2 is YYNGEE. The CDR3 DNA reads as TGTGCCAGCAGCGTAGGGACAGTGCCGATCTCTGGAAACACCATATATTTT. Residues: CASSVGTVPISGNTIYF.

J is TRBJ1-1 and V is TRBV9; no reliable D call. CDR1 and CDR2 (germline): SGDLS, YYNGEE. V lost 3 bases, J lost 0 bases, and 9 bases lay in between. CDR3 size: 14 residues. The CDR3 region is CASSGGLMNTEAFF. The CDR3 DNA reads as TGTGCCAGCAGCGGAGGGTTGATGAACACTGAAGCTTTCTTT.

V and J are TRBV3-1 (or the pseudogene TRBV3-2) and TRBJ1-6, with D possibly being TRBD1 (5 bases). The CDR3 consists of 15 residues. The ends were cut back, 4 bases at V and 3 bases at J, with 10 bases in the middle. The germline CDR1 and CDR2 sequences are LGHDT and YNNKEL (reference sequence). CDR3 amino acids: CASSPSGGYNSPLHF. In DNA, the CDR3 is TGTGCCAGCAGCCCCTCCGGGGGCTATAATTCACCCCTCCACTTT.

The sample holds many counts of this clone. The genes are TRBV6-1 and TRBJ2-7; D gene ambiguous. V was pared by 3 bases and J by 0 bases, with 12 bases between. The CDR3 spans 15 residues. Germline CDR1 is MNHNS and CDR2 is SASEGT. In DNA form, the CDR3 reads TGTGCCAGCAGTGACGAAACAGCCGACTCCTACGAGCAGTACTTC. It yields the protein CASSDETADSYEQYF.

V and J are TRBV12-5 and TRBJ2-7; 8 nucleotides agree with TRBD1. The J segment lost 3 bases and the V segment lost 1 base, leaving 8 bases of the junction unmatched. Germline assignment: CDR1 LGHNT and CDR2 FRNRAP. The CDR3 runs 16 residues. The CDR3: CASGLDPRTGNYEQYF. CDR3 bases: TGTGCTAGTGGTTTGGACCCGAGGACAGGGAACTACGAGCAGTACTTC.